The clone carrying this T cell receptor beta chain was found a few times. Its antigen is undetermined. This sample was included in a study of cytomegalovirus exposure and HLA in healthy donors. The ends were cut back, 4 bases at V and 1 base at J, with 10 bases in the middle. This CDR3 region has 14 residues. CDR1 is MGHDK, CDR2 SYGVNS, per germline. Whole-study findings and limits: Cytomegalovirus status was reportedly diagnosed by the classifier with high specificity and sensitivity. According to a subsequent analysis, TCR clusters from the first cohort were inclined to appear together in the 120 validation repertoires.

Measured with immunoSEQ multiplex PCR; TCRdb has only the in-frame clones, and not every one. The sample includes under 250,000 clones, 87% of them seen just once. The sequenced sample consisted of PBMCs. This TCR was sampled from a young man in good health and CMV-seropositive. The V and J genes are TRBV25-1 and TRBJ1-1, with D hard to call. The CDR3 DNA reads as TGTGCCAGCAGTGCCTGGCGGGCGAACACTGAAGCTTTCTTT. Translation gives CASSAWRANTEAFF. Supplemented by reference TRBV25-1 and TRBJ1-1, the full variable domain reads EADIYQTPRYLVIGTGKKITLECSQTMGHDKMYWYQQDPGMELHLIHYSYGVNSTEKGDLSSESTVSRIRTEHFPLTLESARPSHTSQYLCASSAWRANTEAFFGQGTRLTVV.